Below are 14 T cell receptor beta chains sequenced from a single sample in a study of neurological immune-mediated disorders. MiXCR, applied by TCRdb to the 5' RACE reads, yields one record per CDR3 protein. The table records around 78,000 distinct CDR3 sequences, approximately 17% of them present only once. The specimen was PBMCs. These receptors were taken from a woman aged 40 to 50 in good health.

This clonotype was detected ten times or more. The CDR3 sequence is CATSTLQSGGATKNIQYF. CDR3 in DNA: TGTGCCACCAGCACCCTTCAGAGCGGGGGGGCAACCAAAAACATTCAGTACTTC. V gene TRBV15 combines with J gene TRBJ2-4, with 10 positions matching TRBD2. With V trimmed by 4 bases and J by 2 bases, 11 bases remained unmatched. CDR1 and CDR2 (germline): LNHNV, YYDKDF (reference sequence). This CDR3 region has 18 residues.

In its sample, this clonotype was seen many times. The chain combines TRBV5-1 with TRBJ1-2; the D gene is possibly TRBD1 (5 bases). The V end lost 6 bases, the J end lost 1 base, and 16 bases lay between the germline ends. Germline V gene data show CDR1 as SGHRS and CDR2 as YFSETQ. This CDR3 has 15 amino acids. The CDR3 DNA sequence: TGCGCCAGCACCTACGACCAACAGGATAACTATGGCTACACCTTC. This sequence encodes CASTYDQQDNYGYTF. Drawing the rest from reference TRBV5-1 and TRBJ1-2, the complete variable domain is KAGVTQTPRYLIKTRGQQVTLSCSPISGHRSVSWYQQTPGQGLQFLFEYFSETQRNKGNFPGRFSGRQFSNSRSEMNVSTLELGDSALYLCASTYDQQDNYGYTFGSGTRLTVV.

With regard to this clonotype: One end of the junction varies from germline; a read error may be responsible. CDR3 DNA: TGTGTCAGCAGCCCTCAGACAGGCCTCGGCTATGGCTACACCTTC. Translating it yields CVSSPQTGLGYGYTF. The chain uses TRBV9 and TRBJ1-2, with D possibly being TRBD1 (6 bases). Per the germline V gene, CDR1 is SGDLS and CDR2 is YYNGEE. The CDR3 is made up of 15 amino acids.

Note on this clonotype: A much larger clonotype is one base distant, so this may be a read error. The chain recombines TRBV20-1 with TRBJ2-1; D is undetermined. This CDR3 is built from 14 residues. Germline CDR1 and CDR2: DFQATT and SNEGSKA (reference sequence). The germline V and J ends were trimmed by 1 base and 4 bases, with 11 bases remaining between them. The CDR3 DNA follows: TGCAGTGCTAGAGTAATCCAAGTGTACAATGAGCAGTTCTTC. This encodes CSARVIQVYNEQFF.

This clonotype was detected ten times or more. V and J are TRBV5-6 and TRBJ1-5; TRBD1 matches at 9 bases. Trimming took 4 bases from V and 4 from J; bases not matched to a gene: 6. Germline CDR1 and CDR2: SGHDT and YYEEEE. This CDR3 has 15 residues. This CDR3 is CASSMGQGLNQPQHF. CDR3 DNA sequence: TGTGCCAGCAGCATGGGACAGGGCCTAAATCAGCCCCAGCATTTT.

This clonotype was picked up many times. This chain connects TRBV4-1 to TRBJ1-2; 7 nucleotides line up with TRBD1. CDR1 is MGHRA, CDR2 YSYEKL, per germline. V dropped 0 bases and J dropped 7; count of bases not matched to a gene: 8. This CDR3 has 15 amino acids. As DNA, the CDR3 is TGCGCCAGCAGCCAAGAACAGGGGAAAGGAACTGGCTACACCTTC. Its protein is CASSQEQGKGTGYTF.

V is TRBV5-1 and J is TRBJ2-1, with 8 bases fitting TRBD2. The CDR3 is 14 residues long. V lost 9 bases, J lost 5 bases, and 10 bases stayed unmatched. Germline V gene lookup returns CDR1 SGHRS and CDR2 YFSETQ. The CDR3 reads CANMWIAGNNEQFF. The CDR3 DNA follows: TGCGCCAACATGTGGATAGCGGGGAACAATGAGCAGTTCTTC.

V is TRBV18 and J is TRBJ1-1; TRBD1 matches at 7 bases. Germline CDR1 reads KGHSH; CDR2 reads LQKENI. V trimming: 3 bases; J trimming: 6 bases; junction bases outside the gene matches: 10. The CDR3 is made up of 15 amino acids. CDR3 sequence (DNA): TGTGCCAGCTCACCGATCCGGGACAGTCCGTCTGAAGCTTTCTTT. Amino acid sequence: CASSPIRDSPSEAFF.

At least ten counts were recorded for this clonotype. The CDR3 nucleotides read TGTGCCACCAGCAGAGATGGCGGGCAGGGGAATGAAAAACTGTTTTTT. This codes for CATSRDGGQGNEKLFF. This sequence joins TRBV15 and TRBJ1-4; D might be TRBD1 (6 bases). Between the trimmed V and J ends, which lost 0 bases and 5 bases, there was a span of 13 bases. Germline CDR1 reads LNHNV; CDR2 reads YYDKDF (reference sequence). The CDR3 consists of 16 residues. The complete variable domain, with remaining parts taken from reference TRBV15 and TRBJ1-4, reads DAMVIQNPRYQVTQFGKPVTLSCSQTLNHNVMYWYQQKSSQAPKLLFHYYDKDFNNEADTPDNFQSRRPNTSFCFLDIRSPGLGDTAMYLCATSRDGGQGNEKLFFGSGTQLSVL.

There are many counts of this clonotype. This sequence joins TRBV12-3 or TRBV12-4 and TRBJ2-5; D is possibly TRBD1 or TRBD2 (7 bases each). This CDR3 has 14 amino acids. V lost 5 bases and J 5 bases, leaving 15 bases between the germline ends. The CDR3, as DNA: TGTGCCAGCAGTCTCGACAGGGAGGGGGAGACCCAGTACTTC. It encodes CASSLDREGETQYF.

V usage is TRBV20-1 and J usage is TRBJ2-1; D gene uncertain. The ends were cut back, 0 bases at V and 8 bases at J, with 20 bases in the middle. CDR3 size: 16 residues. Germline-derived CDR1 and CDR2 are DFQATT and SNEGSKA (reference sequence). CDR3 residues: CSARDLPLAPADEQFF. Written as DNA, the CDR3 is TGCAGTGCTAGAGACCTCCCGTTAGCCCCTGCTGATGAGCAGTTCTTC.

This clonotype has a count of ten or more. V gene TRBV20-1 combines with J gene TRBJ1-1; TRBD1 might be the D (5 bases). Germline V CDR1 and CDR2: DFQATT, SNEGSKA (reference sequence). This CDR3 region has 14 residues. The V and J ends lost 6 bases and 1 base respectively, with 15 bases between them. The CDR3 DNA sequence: TGCAGTGCCCCACCAGAGGGGAGGAACACTGAAGCTTTCTTT. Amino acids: CSAPPEGRNTEAFF.

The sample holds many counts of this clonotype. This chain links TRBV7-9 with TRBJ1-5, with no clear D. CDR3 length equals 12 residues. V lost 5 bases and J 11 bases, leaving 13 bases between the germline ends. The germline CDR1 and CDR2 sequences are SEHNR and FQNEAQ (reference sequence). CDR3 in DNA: TGTGCCAGCAGCGCCGACGAATTAACCCAGCATTTT. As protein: CASSADELTQHF.

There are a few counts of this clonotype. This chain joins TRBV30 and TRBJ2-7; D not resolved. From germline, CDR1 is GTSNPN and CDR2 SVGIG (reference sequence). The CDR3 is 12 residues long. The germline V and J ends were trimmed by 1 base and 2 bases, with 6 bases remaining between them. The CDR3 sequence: CAWSEVPYEQYF. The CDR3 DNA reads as TGTGCCTGGAGTGAAGTACCCTACGAGCAGTACTTC.